The 9 T cell receptor beta chains given below trace back to one sample, sequenced in a study of tumor-infiltrating lymphocytes in primary liver carcinoma. TCR beta cDNA was prepared out of around 460 ng total RNA by means of a constant-region primer. Libraries for TCR beta were built through three nested multiplex PCR rounds, which together made up a slightly modified ARM-PCR procedure. Each of the first two PCR rounds ran approximately 10 cycles with TRBV1-TRBV30 forward and C-beta reverse primers. TCRdb redid the calling of the multiplex PCR reads with MiXCR, one entry per CDR3 protein. The sample includes around 70,000 distinct CDR3 sequences, roughly three quarters of them seen just once. DNA and RNA were both co-extracted from approximately 22-30 mg of bulk tissue that had not been sorted. Sequenced sample: liver tumor tissue from sampling region 4. Subset in this sample: tumor region T4, right-lateral pole. The receptors derive from a man in his forties with primary liver carcinoma and hepatitis B virus infection.

This clonotype has at least ten counts. The chain couples TRBV7-8 to TRBJ2-2; 11 nucleotides align to TRBD2. The CDR3 is made up of 15 amino acids. Germline trimming cut 5 bases from V and 5 bases from J; bases unmatched to any gene: 4. Germline CDR1 reads SGHVS; CDR2 reads FQNEAQ. The CDR3 DNA reads as TGTGCCAGCAGCGACGGACTAGCGGGTACCGGGGAGCTGTTTTTT. Amino acids: CASSDGLAGTGELFF. The full variable domain, its missing parts supplied by reference TRBV7-8 and TRBJ2-2, is GAGVSQSPRYKVAKRGQDVALRCDPISGHVSLFWYQQALGQGPEFLTYFQNEAQLDKSGLPSDRFFAERPEGSVSTLKIQRTQQEDSAVYLCASSDGLAGTGELFFGEGSRLTVL.

A note on this clonotype: A junction end diverges from the germline sequence, so it may reflect a read error. The chain uses TRBV27 and TRBJ2-1; 10 nucleotides agree with TRBD2. The CDR3 is 14 amino acids. Germline V CDR1 and CDR2: MNHEY, SMNVEV (reference sequence). The chain's CDR3 is CTSSPAGGRNEQFF. The CDR3 coding sequence is TGTACCAGCAGTCCAGCGGGAGGGCGGAATGAGCAGTTCTTC.

J is TRBJ2-5 and V is TRBV29-1, with 7 bases that match TRBD2. The CDR3 consists of 14 residues. V was pared by 0 bases and J by 13 bases, with 14 bases of the junction left unmatched. CDR1 is SQVTM and CDR2 is ANQGSEA in the germline V gene. CDR3 nucleotides: TGCAGCGTTGAAGATCTAGCGGCCCAAGAGAGCCGGTACTTC. It codes for CSVEDLAAQESRYF.

As concerns this clonotype: This may be a read error, as it is one base from a much larger clone. The rearrangement joins TRBV30 to TRBJ2-5; perhaps TRBD2 as D (5 bases). This CDR3 has 15 amino acids. Trimming took 3 bases from V and 3 from J, leaving 17 bases between them. CDR1 and CDR2 (germline): GTSNPN, SVGIG (reference sequence). The CDR3 nucleotides read TGTGCCTGGAGCAATATGCTGGGAGCCAAAGAGACCCAGTACTTC. This gives the protein CAWSNMLGAKETQYF.

A remark on this clonotype: An end of the junction differs from the germline gene, which may be a read error. V usage is TRBV29-1 and J usage is TRBJ2-1, with TRBD2 identical over 10 bases. Germline loops: CDR1 SQVTM, CDR2 ANQGSEA. The CDR3 spans 12 residues. The CDR3 loop reads CIVLAGDGEQFF. The CDR3, as DNA: TGCATCGTTCTAGCGGGAGATGGGGAGCAGTTCTTC.

At least ten counts were recorded for this clonotype. The rearrangement links TRBV29-1 to TRBJ2-2; TRBD2 matches at 11 bases. This CDR3 is 14 amino acids long. Germline V gene sequence: CDR1 SQVTM, CDR2 ANQGSEA. Trimming took 5 bases from V and 6 from J; bases not matched to a gene: 5. This CDR3 is CSVSGTSGAGELFF. DNA for the CDR3: TGCAGCGTTTCCGGGACTAGCGGTGCCGGGGAGCTGTTTTTT.

As to this clonotype: At one end, the junction sequence differs from germline, possibly due to a read error. This chain connects TRBV6-5 to TRBJ1-3; D gene ambiguous. The length of the CDR3 is 12 residues. The V gene's germline CDR1 is MNHEY and CDR2 SVGAGI. For the CDR3, the DNA is TGTGCCAGCAGGACCCGGTGTAGCACCGTATATTTT. This gives the protein CASRTRCSTVYF.

Regarding this clonotype: Its ends do not fully match the called genes, so a read error is possible. The V call is TRBV28, the J call TRBJ1-6, with D unclear. This CDR3 is 18 amino acids long. Germline CDR1 is MDHEN and CDR2 is SYDVKM. The CDR3 DNA reads TGTGCCAGCAGTTCGTCGGGTGATGTGAGCTCCTATAATTCACCCCTCCTCTTT. It yields the protein CASSSSGDVSSYNSPLLF.

There are many counts of this clonotype. The chain recombines TRBV7-9 with TRBJ2-1, with 7 bases matching TRBD2. This CDR3 is built from 12 residues. The germline gives CDR1 SEHNR, CDR2 FQNEAQ (reference sequence). For the CDR3, the DNA is TGTCTGTCGGGAGGTGCGTACAATGAGCAGTTCTTC. It translates to CLSGGAYNEQFF.